Shown below are 3 T cell receptor beta chains from a single sample sequenced in a study of control samples from healthy donors and cancer patients. Here immunoSEQ multiplex PCR was the method, and the copy in TCRdb shows in-frame clones only, minus some. The sample comprises tens of thousands of clones, roughly 77% of which are singletons, and approximately 17% rests with the top ten. Sequencing was done on a sample of formalin-fixed, paraffin-embedded tissue. These receptors were collected from a male donor with melanoma.

This chain uses TRBV16 with TRBJ1-1, with D uncertain. CDR3 length equals 14 residues. V gave up 1 base and J gave up 2 bases, with 8 bases separating them. Germline V gene sequence: CDR1 KGHSY, CDR2 FQNENV. The CDR3: CASSQLAPNTEAFF. In DNA, the CDR3 is TGTGCCAGCAGCCAATTAGCCCCTAACACTGAAGCTTTCTTT.

The genes are TRBV24-1 and TRBJ1-2, with D perhaps TRBD1 (6 bases). V lost 8 bases to trimming and J lost 6 bases, with 15 bases between them. The CDR3 runs 13 residues. Germline assignment: CDR1 KGHDR and CDR2 SFDVKD. CDR3 DNA sequence: TGTGCCACCAAGGGGGACACGGCGAATGGCTACACCTTC. Its protein product is CATKGDTANGYTF.

The chain is built from TRBV2 and TRBJ2-7; D is ambiguous. Trimming took 0 bases from V and 2 from J, leaving 20 bases between them. CDR3 length equals 18 residues. Germline assignment: CDR1 SNHLY and CDR2 FYNNEI. CDR3 sequence: CASSEAVVALIQTYEQYF. The DNA for the CDR3 is TGTGCCAGCAGTGAAGCGGTCGTGGCCCTAATTCAAACCTACGAGCAGTACTTC. Combining the CDR3 with reference TRBV2 and TRBJ2-7 gives the whole variable domain EPEVTQTPSHQVTQMGQEVILRCVPISNHLYFYWYRQILGQKVEFLVSFYNNEISEKSEIFDDQFSVERPDGSNFTLKIRSTKLEDSAMYFCASSEAVVALIQTYEQYFGPGTRLTVT.